Sequencing of this T cell receptor (beta chain) was carried out in a study of blood T cell repertoires in COVID-19 (dated by TCRdb to the early 2020s). Some background on the complete study: Collaborator samples came from the United States, Italy and Spain and covered acute and convalescent phases of COVID-19. The prospective study material was composed of cDNA or gDNA derived from T cells, B-cell-depleted T cells, or PBMCs. The dataset comprised deeply sampled blood TCRbeta repertoires from subjects exposed to, actively infected with, or recovered from COVID-19. A freely available public database, intended as a resource for researchers studying the immune response to SARS-CoV-2, is where the repertoires were released. Samples were obtained from the ongoing ImmuneRACE study (first 160 participants) and from over a thousand subjects provided by 6 global collaborators. Nearly every sample came with metadata listing a de-identified subject ID, COVID-19 status, age in years and sex. Where available, HLA class I and class II types were obtained from metadata supplied by the sample provider rather than from assay-based typing.

TCRbeta CDR3 regions were amplified from genomic DNA using the immunoSEQ Assay, a bias-controlled multiplex PCR. The authors' pipeline ran thus. The number of nucleated cells in each sample was estimated by amplification of reference gene primers within the assay. To quantify the absolute abundance of each unique TCRbeta CDR3 rearrangement, sequence reads were collapsed and filtered. Productive Simpson clonality was computed per sample as the square root of Simpson's diversity index over productive rearrangements. TCRdb took this table from immuneACCESS and kept in-frame rearrangements with V and J called. Such tables lack part of the clones; where checked against another copy, unresolved V genes explain under half of the gap, and the rest is unexplained. D and trimming were read from the DNA, whereas the V and J calls and clone size are those reported in that table. This sample comprises approximately 140,000 clones, about nine tenths of them detected only once. About 4.1% of the sample is held by the ten biggest clonotypes.

Comment on this clone: There is no known antigen for this receptor. Base qualities are not at hand, and no much larger clone is one base apart. The sample contains more than one DNA sequence encoding this CDR3.

Study-level results and caveats: How much clinical and demographic metadata was included differed by source and by participant, and the metadata was provided uncurated.

The collaborating institutions used their own protocols to collect whole blood in K2EDTA tubes. For TCRbeta analysis, collaborators shipped samples in one of three forms: frozen whole blood, isolated PBMCs, or DNA extracted from either of those sample types. Sequencing was performed on peripheral blood. This TCR derives from a woman aged 60-70 years with active or convalescent COVID-19.

The DNA sequence is given as TGTGCCAGTAGTATAACGGGGGGCACAGATACGCAGTATTTT. The resulting protein is CASSITGGTDTQYF. Recombination joined TRBV19 with TRBJ2-3; the D gene is perhaps TRBD2, on 6 matching bases. Based on the germline V gene (reference sequence), the CDR1 and CDR2 sequences are LNHDA and SQIVND. The CDR3 runs 14 residues from the cysteine to the phenylalanine. The retained sequence is limited to the CDR3, 42 bases, with the frame set at the first base. V is pared back by 2 bases and J by 1 base, with 7 bases lying between the germline termini.